This TCR beta chain was captured in a study of T cells in Graves' hyperthyroidism and ophthalmopathy. Study-level points and caveats: For ophthalmopathy, model prediction preceded onset by a median about 6.4 months. The majority of expanded thyroid clonotypes above 0.001 also appeared in blood.

With duration under 3 months, ophthalmopathy was active: Clinical Activity Score at least 3, NOSPECS at least 4. CDR1 GTSNPN and CDR2 SVGIG come from the germline V gene (reference sequence). The CDR3 consists of 13 residues. The V gene end was trimmed by 2 bases and the J gene end by 9 bases; junction bases not matched to a gene: 5. RNA transcripts yielded amplified TCR beta CDR3 regions. An initial round of RT-PCR targeting the TCR CDR3 relied on the HTBI primer set. In TCRdb, the multiplex PCR reads were re-called with MiXCR into one record per CDR3 protein. This table holds 500,000 to 600,000 distinct CDR3 sequences, roughly 21% found once. This clonotype was picked up many times. Its target is unknown.

The origin of this receptor is a man in his forties or fifties with Graves' ophthalmopathy. V is TRBV30 and J is TRBJ1-1, with TRBD1 identical over 11 bases. Specimen: blood. The CDR3 reads CAWSSGTGGKAFF. In nucleotides, the CDR3 is TGTGCCTGGAGTTCCGGGACAGGGGGGAAAGCTTTCTTT. Full variable domain (outside the CDR3, taken from reference TRBV30 and TRBJ1-1): SQTIHQWPATLVQPVGSPLSLECTVEGTSNPNLYWYRQAAGRGLQLLFYSVGIGQISSEVPQNLSASRPQDRQFILSSKKLLLSDSGFYLCAWSSGTGGKAFFGQGTRLTVV.